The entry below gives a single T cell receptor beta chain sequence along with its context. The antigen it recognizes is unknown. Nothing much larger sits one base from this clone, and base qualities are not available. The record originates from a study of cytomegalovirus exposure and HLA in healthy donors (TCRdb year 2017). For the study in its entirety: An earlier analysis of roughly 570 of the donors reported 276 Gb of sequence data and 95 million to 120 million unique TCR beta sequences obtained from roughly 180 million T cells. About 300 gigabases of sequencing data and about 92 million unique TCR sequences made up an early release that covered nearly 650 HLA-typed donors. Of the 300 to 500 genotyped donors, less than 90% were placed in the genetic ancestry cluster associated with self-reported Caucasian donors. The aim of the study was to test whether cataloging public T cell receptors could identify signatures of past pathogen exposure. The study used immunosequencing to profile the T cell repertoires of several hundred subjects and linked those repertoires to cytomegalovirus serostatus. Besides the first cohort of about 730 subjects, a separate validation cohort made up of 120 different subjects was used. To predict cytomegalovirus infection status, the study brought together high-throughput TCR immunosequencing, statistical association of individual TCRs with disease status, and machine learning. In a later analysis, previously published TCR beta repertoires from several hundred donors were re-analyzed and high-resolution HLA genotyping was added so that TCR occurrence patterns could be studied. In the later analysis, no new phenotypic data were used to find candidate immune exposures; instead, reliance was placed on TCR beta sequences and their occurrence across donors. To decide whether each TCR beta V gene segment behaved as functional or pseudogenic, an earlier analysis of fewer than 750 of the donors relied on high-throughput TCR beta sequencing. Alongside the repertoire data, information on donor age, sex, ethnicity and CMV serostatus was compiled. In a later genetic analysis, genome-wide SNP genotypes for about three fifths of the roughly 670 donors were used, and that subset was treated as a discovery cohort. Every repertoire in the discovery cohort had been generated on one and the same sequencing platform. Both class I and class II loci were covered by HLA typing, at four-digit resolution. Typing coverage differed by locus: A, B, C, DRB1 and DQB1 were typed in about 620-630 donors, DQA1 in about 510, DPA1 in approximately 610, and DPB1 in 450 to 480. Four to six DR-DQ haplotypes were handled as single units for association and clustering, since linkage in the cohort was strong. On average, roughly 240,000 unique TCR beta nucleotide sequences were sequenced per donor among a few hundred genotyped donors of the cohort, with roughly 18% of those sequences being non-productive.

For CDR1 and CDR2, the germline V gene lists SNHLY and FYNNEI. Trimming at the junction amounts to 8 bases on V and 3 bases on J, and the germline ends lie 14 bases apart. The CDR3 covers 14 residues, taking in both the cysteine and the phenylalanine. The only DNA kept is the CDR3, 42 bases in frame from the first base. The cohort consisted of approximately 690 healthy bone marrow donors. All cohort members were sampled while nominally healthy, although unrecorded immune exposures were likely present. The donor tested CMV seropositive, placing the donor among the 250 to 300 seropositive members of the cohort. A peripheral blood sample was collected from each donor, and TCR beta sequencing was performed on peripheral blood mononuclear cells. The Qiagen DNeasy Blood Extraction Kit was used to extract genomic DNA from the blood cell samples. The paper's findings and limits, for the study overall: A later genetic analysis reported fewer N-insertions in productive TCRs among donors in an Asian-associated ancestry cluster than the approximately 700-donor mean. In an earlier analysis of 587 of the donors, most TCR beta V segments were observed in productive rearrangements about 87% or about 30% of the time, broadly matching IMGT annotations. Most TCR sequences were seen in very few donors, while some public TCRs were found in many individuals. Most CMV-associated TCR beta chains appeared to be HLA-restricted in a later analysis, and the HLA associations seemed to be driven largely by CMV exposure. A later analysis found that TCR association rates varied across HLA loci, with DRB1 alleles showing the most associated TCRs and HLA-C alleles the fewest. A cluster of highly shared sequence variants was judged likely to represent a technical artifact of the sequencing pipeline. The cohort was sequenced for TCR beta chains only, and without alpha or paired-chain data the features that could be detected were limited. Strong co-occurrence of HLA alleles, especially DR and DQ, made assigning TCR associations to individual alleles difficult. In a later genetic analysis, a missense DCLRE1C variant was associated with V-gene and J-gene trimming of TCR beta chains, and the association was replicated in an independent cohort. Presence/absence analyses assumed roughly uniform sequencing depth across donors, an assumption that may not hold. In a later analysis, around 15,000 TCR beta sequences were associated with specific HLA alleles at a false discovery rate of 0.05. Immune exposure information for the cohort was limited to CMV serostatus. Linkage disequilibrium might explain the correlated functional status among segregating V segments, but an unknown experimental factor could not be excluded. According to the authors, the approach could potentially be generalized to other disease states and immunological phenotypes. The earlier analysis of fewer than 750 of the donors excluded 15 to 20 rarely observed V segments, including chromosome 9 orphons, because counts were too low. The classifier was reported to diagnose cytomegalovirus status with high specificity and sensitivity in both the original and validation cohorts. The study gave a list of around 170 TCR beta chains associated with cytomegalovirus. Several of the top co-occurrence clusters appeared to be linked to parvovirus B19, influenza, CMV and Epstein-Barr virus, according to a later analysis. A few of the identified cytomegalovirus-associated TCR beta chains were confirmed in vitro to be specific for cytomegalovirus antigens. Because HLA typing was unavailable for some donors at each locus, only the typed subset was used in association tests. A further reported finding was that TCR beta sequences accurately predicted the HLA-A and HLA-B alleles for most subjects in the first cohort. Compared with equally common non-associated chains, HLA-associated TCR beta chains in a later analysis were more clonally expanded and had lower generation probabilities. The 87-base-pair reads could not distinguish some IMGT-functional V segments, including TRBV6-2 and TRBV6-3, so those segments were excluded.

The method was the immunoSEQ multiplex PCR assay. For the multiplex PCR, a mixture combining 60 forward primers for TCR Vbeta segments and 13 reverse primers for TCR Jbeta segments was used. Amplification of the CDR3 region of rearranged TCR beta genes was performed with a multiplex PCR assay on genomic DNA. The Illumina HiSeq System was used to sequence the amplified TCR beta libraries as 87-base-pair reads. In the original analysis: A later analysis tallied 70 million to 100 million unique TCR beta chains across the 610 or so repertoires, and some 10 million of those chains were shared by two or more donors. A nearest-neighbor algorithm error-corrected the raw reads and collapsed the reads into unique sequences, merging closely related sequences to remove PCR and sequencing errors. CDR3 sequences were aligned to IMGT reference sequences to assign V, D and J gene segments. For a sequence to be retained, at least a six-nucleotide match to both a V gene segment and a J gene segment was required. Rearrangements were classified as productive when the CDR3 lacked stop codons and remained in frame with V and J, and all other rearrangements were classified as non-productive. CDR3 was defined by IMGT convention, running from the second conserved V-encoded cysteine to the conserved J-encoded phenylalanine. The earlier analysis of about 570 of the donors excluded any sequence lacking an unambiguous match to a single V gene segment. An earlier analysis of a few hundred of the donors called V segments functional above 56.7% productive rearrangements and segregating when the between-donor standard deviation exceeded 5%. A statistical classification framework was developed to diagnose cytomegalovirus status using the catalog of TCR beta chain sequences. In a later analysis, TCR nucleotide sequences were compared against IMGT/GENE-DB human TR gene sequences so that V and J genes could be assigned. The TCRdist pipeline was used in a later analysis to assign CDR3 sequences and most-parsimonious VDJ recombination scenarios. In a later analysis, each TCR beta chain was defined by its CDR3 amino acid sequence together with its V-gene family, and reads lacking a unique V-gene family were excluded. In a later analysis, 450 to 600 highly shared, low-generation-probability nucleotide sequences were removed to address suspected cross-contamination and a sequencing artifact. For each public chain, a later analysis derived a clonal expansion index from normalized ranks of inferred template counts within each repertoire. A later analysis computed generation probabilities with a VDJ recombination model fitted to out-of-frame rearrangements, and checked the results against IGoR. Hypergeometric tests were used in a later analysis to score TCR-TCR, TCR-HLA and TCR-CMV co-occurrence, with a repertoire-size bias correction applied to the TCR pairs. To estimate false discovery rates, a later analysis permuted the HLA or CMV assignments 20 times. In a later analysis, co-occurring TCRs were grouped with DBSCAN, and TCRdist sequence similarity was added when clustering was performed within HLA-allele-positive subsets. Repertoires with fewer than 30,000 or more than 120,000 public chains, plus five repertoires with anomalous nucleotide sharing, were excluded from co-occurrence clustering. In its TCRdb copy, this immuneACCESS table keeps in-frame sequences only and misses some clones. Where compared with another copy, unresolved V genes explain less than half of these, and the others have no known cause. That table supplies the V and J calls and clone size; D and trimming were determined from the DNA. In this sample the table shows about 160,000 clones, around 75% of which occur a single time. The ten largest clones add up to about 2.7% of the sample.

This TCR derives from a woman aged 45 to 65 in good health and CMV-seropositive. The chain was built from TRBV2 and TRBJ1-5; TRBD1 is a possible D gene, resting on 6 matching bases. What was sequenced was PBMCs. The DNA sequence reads TGTGCCAGCTCACAAGGGGGTCCCAATCAGCCCCAGCATTTT. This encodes CASSQGGPNQPQHF.